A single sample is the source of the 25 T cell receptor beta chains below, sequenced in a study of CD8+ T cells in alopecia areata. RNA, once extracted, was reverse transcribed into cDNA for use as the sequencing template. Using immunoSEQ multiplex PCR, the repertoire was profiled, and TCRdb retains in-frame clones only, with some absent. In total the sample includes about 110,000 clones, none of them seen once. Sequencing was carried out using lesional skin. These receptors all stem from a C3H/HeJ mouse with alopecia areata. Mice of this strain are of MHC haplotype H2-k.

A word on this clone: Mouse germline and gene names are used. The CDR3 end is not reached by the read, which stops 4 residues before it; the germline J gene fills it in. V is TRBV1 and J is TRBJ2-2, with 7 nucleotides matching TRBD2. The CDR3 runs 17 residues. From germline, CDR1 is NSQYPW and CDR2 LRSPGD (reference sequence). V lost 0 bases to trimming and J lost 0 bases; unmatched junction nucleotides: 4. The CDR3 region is CTCSAETLGTNTGQLYF. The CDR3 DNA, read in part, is TGCACCTGCAGTGCAGAGACACTGGGGACAAACACCGGG.

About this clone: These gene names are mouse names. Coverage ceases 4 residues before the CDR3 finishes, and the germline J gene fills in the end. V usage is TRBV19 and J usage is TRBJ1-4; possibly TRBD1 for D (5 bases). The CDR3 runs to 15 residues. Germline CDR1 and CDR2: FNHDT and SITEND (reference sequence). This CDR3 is CASSIGDWGIERLFF. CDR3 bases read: TGTGCCAGCAGTATAGGGGACTGGGGGATCGAA.

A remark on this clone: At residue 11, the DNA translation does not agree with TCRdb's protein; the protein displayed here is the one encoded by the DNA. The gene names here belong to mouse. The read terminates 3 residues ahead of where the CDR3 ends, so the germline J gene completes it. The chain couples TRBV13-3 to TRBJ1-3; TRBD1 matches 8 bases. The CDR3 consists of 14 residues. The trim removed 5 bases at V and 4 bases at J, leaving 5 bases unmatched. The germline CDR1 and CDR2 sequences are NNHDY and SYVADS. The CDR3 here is CASSWTGRGNTLYF. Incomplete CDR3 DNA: TGTGCCAGCAGCTGGACAGGGAGGGGAAATACG.

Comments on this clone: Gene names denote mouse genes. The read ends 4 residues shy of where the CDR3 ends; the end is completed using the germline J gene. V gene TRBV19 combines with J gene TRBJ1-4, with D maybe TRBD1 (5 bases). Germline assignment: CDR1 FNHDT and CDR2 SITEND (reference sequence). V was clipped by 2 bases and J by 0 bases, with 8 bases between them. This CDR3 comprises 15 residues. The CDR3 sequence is CASSMTAFSNERLFF. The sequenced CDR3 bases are TGTGCCAGCAGTATGACAGCCTTTTCCAACGAA.

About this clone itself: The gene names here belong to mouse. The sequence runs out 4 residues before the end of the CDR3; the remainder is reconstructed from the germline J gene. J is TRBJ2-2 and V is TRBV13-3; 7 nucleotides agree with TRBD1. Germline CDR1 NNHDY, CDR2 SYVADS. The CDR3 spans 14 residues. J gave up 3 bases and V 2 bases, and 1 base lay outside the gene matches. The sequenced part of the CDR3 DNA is TGTGCCAGCAGTGAGGGACAGCACACCGGG. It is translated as CASSEGQHTG. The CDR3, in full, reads CASSEGQHTGQLYF.

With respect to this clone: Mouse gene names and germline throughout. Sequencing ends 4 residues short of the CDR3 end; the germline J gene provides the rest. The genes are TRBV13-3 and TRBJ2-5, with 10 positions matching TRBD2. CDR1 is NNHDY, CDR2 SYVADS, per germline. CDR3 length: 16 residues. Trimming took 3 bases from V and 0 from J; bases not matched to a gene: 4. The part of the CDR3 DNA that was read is TGTGCCAGCAGTGGAGACTGGGGGGATAACCAAGAC. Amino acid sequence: CASSGDWGDNQD. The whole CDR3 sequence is CASSGDWGDNQDTQYF. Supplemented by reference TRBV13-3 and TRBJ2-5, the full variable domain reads EAAVTQSPRSKVAVTGGKVTLSCHQTNNHDYMYWYRQDTGHGLRLIHYSYVADSTEKGDIPDGYKASRPSQENFSLILELASLSQTAVYFCASSGDWGDNQDTQYFGPGTRLLVL.

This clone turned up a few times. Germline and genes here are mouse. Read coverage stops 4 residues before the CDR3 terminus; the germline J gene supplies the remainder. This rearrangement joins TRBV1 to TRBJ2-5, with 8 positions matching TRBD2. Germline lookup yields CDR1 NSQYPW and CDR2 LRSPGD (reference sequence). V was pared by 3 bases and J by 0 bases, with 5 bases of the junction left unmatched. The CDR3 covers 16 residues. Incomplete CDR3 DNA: TGCACCTGCAGTGCCCACTGGGGGATTAACCAAGAC. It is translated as CTCSAHWGINQD. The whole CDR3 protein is CTCSAHWGINQDTQYF.

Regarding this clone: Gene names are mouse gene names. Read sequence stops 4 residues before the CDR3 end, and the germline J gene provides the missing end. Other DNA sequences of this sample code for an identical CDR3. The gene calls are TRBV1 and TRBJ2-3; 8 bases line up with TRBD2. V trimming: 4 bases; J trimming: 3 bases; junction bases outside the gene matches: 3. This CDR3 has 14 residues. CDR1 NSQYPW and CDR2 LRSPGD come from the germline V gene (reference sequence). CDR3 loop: CTCSGGGGAETLYF. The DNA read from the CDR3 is TGCACCTGCAGTGGGGGGGGCGGCGCAGAA. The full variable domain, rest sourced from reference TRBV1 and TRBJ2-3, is VTLLEQNPRWRLVPRGQAVNLRCILKNSQYPWMSWYQQDLQKQLQWLFTLRSPGDKEVKSLPGADYLATRVTDTELRLQVANMSQGRTLYCTCSGGGGAETLYFGSGTRLTVL.

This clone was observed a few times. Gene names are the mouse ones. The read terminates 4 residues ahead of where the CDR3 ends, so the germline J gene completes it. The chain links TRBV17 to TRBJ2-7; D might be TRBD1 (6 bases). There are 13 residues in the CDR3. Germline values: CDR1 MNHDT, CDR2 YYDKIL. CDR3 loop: CASSRGQQYEQYF. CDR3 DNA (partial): TGTGCTAGCAGTAGGGGACAACAGTAT.

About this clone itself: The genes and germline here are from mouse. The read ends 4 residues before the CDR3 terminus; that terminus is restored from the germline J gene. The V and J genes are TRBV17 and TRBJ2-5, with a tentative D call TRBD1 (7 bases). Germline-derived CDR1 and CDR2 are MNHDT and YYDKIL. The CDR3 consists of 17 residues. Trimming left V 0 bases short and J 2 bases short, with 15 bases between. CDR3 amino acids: CASSRDQGGITQDTQYF. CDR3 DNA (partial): TGTGCTAGCAGTAGAGATCAAGGGGGCATAACCCAAGAC.

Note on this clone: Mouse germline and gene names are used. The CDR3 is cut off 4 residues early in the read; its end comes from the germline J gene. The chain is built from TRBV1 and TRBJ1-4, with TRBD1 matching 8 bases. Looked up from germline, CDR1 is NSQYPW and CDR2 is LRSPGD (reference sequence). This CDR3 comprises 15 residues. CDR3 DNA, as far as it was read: TGCACCTGCAGTGCAGGGACAGGGTTGACCGAA. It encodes CTCSAGTGLTE. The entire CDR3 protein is CTCSAGTGLTERLFF.

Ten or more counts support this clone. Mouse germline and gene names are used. CDR3 in amino acids: CASSDAGLGGRAEQFF. The sequenced CDR3 bases are TGTGCCAGCAGTGATGCAGGGCTGGGGGGGCGAGCT. The rearrangement uses TRBV13-3 and TRBJ2-1; 10 bases are a match to TRBD2. The sequenced fragment ends 4 residues before the CDR3 boundary, so the rest is inferred from the germline J gene. Germline V gene sequence: CDR1 NNHDY, CDR2 SYVADS. This CDR3 contains 16 residues.

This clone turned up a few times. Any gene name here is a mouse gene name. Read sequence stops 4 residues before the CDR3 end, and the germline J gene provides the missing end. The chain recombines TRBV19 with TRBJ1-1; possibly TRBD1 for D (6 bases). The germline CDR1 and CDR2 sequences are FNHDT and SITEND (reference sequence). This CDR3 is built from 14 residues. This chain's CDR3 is CASSPTGGAGEVFF. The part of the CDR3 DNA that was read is TGTGCCAGCAGTCCAACTGGGGGGGCGGGA.

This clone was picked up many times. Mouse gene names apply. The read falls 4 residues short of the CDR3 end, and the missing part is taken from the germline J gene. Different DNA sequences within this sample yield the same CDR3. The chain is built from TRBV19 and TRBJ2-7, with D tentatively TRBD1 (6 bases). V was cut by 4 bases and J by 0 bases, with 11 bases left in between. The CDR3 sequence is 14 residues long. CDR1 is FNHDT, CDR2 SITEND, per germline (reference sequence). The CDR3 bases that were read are TGTGCCAGCAGTCCGGGACAAAGCTCCTAT. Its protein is CASSPGQSSY. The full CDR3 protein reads CASSPGQSSYEQYF.

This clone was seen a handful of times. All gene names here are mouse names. The covered CDR3 bases are TGTGCCAGCAGTGGGGCGACAGGTGCAAACACA. As protein: CASSGATGANT. The full CDR3 protein reads CASSGATGANTEVFF. The V and J genes are TRBV13-3 and TRBJ1-1, with TRBD1 as a possible D gene (6 bases). The read ends 4 residues before the CDR3 terminus; that terminus is restored from the germline J gene. V was shortened by 3 bases and J by 0 bases, with 12 bases between the two germline ends. Per the germline V gene, CDR1 is NNHDY and CDR2 is SYVADS. The CDR3 consists of 15 residues.

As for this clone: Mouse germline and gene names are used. CDR3 loop: CASTPLGGSSAETLYF. The CDR3 bases that were read are TGTGCCAGCACCCCACTGGGGGGCAGTAGTGCAGAA. This sequence joins TRBV19 and TRBJ2-3, with 9 bases aligning to TRBD2. Read sequence stops 4 residues before the CDR3 end, and the germline J gene provides the missing end. CDR1 and CDR2 (germline): FNHDT, SITEND (reference sequence). J lost 0 bases, V lost 6 bases, and 8 bases had no gene match. The length of the CDR3 is 16 residues.

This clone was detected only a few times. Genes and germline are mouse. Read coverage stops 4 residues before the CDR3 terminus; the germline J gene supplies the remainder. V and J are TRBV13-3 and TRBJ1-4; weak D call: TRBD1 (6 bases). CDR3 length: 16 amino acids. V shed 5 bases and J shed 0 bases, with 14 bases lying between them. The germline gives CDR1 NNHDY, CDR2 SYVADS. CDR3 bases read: TGTGCCAGCAGCCCTCGGGACAACCTTTCCAACGAA. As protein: CASSPRDNLSNE. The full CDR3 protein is CASSPRDNLSNERLFF. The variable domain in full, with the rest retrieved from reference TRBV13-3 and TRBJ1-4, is EAAVTQSPRSKVAVTGGKVTLSCHQTNNHDYMYWYRQDTGHGLRLIHYSYVADSTEKGDIPDGYKASRPSQENFSLILELASLSQTAVYFCASSPRDNLSNERLFFGHGTKLSVL.

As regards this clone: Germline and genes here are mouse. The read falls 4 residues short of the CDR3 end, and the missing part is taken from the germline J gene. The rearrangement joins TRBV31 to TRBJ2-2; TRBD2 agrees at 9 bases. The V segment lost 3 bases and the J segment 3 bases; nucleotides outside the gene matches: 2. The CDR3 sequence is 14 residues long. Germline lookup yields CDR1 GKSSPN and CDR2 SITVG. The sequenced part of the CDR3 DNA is TGTGCCTGGAGACTGGGGGGTGACACCGGG. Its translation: CAWRLGGDTG. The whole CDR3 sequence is CAWRLGGDTGQLYF.

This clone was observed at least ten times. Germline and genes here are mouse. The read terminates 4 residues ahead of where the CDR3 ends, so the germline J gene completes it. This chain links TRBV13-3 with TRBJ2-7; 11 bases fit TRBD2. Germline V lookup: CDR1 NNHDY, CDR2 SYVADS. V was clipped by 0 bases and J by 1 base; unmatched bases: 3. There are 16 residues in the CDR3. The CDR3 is CASSDGGLGASYEQYF. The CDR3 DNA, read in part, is TGTGCCAGCAGTGATGGGGGACTGGGGGCTTCCTAT.

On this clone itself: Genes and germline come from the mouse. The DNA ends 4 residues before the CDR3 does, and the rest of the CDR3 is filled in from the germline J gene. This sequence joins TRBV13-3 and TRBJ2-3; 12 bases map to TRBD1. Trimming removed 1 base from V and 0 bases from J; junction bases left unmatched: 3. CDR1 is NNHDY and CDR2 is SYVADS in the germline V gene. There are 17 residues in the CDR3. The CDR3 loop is CASSDPGQGASAETLYF. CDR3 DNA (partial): TGTGCCAGCAGTGATCCGGGACAGGGGGCAAGTGCAGAA.

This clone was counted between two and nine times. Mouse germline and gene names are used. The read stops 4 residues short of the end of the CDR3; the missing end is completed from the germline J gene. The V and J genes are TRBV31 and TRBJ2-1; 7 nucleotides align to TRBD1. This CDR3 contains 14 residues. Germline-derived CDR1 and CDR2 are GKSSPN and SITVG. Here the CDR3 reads CAWSLDREGAEQFF. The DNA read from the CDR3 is TGTGCCTGGAGTCTAGACAGGGAGGGAGCT.

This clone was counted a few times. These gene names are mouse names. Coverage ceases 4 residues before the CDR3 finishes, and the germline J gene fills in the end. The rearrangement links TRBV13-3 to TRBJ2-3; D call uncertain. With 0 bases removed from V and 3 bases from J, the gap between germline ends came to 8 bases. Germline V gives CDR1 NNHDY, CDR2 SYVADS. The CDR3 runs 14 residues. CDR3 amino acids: CASSDATRAETLYF. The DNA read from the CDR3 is TGTGCCAGCAGTGATGCAACCAGGGCAGAA.

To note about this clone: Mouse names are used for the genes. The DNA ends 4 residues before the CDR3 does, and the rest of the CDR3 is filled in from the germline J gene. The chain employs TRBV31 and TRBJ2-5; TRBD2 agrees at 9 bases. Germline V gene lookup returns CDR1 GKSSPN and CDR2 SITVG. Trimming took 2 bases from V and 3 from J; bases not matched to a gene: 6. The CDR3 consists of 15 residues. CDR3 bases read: TGTGCCTGGAGTGCGCCGGGACTGGGTCAAGAC. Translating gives CAWSAPGLGQD. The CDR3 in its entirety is CAWSAPGLGQDTQYF.

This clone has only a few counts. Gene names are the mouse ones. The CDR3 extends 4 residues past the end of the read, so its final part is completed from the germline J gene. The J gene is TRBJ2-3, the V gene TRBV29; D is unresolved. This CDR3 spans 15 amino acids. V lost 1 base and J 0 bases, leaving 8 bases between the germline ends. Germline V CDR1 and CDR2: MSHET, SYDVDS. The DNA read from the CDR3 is TGTGCTAGCAGTTTATTGACAACTAGTGCAGAA. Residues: CASSLLTTSAE. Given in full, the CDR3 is CASSLLTTSAETLYF.

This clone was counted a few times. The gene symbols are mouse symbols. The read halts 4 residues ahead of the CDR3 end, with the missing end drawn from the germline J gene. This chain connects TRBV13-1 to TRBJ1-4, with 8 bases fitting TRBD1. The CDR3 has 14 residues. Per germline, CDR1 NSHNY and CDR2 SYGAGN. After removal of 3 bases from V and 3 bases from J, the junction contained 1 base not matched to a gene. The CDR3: CASSGQGPNERLFF. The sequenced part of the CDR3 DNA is TGTGCCAGCAGTGGACAGGGGCCCAACGAA.